The table lists the clone carrying this T cell receptor beta chain with a few counts. Its target is not known. The record originates from a study of OX40 agonist ivuxolimab in advanced cancers. Study as a whole: Three patients responded partially, comprising one with hepatocellular carcinoma and two with cutaneous melanoma. Findings and caveats of the study: In the 0.1 to 3.0 mg/kg range, CD4+ and CD8+ blood T cells had expanded clonally by week 6.

Some clones are missing from TCRdb's copy, which holds only in-frame ones; the method was immunoSEQ multiplex PCR. Of tens of thousands of clones listed, approximately 78% were seen once; the top ten hold about 5%. Patients who had autoimmune disease history or got systemic immunosuppression were left out. Sequencing was performed on CD4+ or CD8+ T cells sorted from blood, taken in a trial of the OX40 agonist ivuxolimab. The receptor comes from an adult with an advanced solid tumor such as melanoma, head and neck, liver or kidney cancer.

The CDR3 loop reads CASSLWGDLSEQFF. Written as DNA, the CDR3 is TGTGCCAGCAGCTTATGGGGGGACTTGAGTGAGCAGTTCTTC. The chain links TRBV7-6 to TRBJ2-1, with a weak D call TRBD2 (6 bases). V lost 2 bases and J 9 bases, leaving 14 bases between the germline ends. CDR3 size: 14 residues. Germline CDR1 and CDR2: SGHVS and FNYEAQ.